A single TCR beta chain is shown here with its context. The data originate from a study of blood T cell repertoires in COVID-19. Study information: Acute-phase and convalescent COVID-19 samples originated in the United States, Italy and Spain. In each case, the material was cDNA or gDNA derived from T cells, B-cell-depleted T cells, or PBMCs.

Only in-frame clones appear in the TCRdb table, and some are missing; sequencing was by immunoSEQ multiplex PCR. Of 52,000 or so clones detected, roughly three quarters appear once; the ten largest clones hold about 20%. The CDR3 length is 15 residues. Trimming at V came to 3 bases and at J to 3 bases, leaving 5 bases not matched to a gene. Germline CDR1 reads MNHNS; CDR2 reads SASEGT. The chain uses TRBV6-1 and TRBJ1-5, with 7 bases that match TRBD1. This receptor was taken from a man aged 50-59 years with active or convalescent COVID-19. Sequencing was done on a sample of peripheral blood. Here the CDR3 reads CASSEDRSLNQPQHF. For the CDR3, the DNA is TGTGCCAGCAGTGAGGACAGGTCTCTCAATCAGCCCCAGCATTTT.